This T cell receptor (beta chain) is from a study of T cell repertoires in cytomegalovirus infection. Across the whole study: Recently described HLA-C-restricted plus well-studied HLA-B-restricted CMV epitopes were used. CMV infection together with matching HLA type was indicated by public TCR beta signatures. Study-wide results and caveats: Within the response measured ex vivo, HLA-C-restricted CMV-specific TCR beta clonotypes were dominant.

One entry per CDR3 protein, called by TCRdb with MiXCR from the reads. The sample has some 800,000 distinct CDR3 sequences, about 28% seen once. The CDR3 runs to 14 residues. V was clipped by 6 bases and J by 7 bases, with 19 bases between them. The sample holds many counts of this clonotype. The antigen remains unidentified. The source is a human donor in good health (CMV status not recorded). Some clones in this sample may be carry-over from other donors' samples. This sample comprised cultured CD8+ T cells from PBMCs, obtained from culture after CMV antigen stimulation. This chain uses TRBV12-3 or TRBV12-4 with TRBJ2-7; D is possibly TRBD2 (5 bases). Here the CDR3 reads CASSRSFGVGEQYF. CDR3 bases: TGTGCCAGCAGCCGTAGTTTCGGGGTAGGGGAGCAGTACTTC.